This T cell receptor beta chain was found in a study of cytomegalovirus exposure and HLA in healthy donors. PCR employed 60 Vbeta and 13 Jbeta primers. TCRdb's table, derived via immunoSEQ multiplex PCR, lists solely in-frame clones and lacks some. This table holds roughly 190,000 clones, just under 80% found once. This CDR3 comprises 13 residues. Germline CDR1 SGHNT, CDR2 YYREEE (reference sequence). This clone was detected once. This TCR was sampled from a female donor in good health and CMV-seronegative. The specimen sequenced was PBMCs. The genes are TRBV5-4 and TRBJ2-5; 8 nucleotides match TRBD1. The J call may be in error: the DNA end matches TRBJ2-7 better. The CDR3 sequence is CASSARQGYEQYF. The DNA for the CDR3 is TGTGCCAGCAGCGCCCGACAGGGGTACGAGCAGTACTTC.